The TCR beta chain described here comes from a study of blood T cell repertoires in COVID-19. Overall study: PBMCs, B-cell-depleted T cells, or T cells provided the cDNA or gDNA that made up the material.

As originally analysed: It was from reference gene primer amplification that nucleated cell counts were estimated. Assay used: immunoSEQ multiplex PCR; TCRdb lists only in-frame clones, some missing. From that table come the V and J calls and clone size; the DNA was used to work out D and trimming. The sample records 200,000 to 250,000 clones, roughly 78% being singletons. CDR1 and CDR2 (germline): MNHEY, SVGAGI. This CDR3 is 15 amino acids long. Trimming cost V 4 bases and J 0 bases, with 9 bases left between them. The sample comprised peripheral blood. The receptor was derived from a woman between 35 and 50 years old with acute or convalescent COVID-19. The chain combines TRBV6-5 with TRBJ2-2; D gene ambiguous. The CDR3 protein is CASSSTITNTGELFF. The CDR3 bases are TGTGCCAGCAGTTCTACCATAACGAACACCGGGGAGCTGTTTTTT.